The clone carrying this T cell receptor beta chain was counted once. Its matching antigen is unknown. Treatment noted: over 15 received Ad26.COV2.S at low or high dose, single or two shots; several received placebo; per-sample allocation not given. Sampling was done on day 63 after the first vaccine or placebo injection. Vaccination employed an Ad26 vector expressing the Wuhan-strain SARS-CoV-2 spike. This CDR3 comprises 13 residues. CDR1 is SGDLS, CDR2 YYNGEE, per germline. The ends were cut back, 3 bases at V and 5 bases at J, with 11 bases in the middle. The table came from immunoSEQ multiplex PCR; TCRdb's copy has only in-frame clones and leaves some out. Altogether approximately 350,000 clones are present, under 90% being singletons, with the ten largest covering just under 7.5%. This sample stems from a study of Ad26.COV2.S vaccination and SARS-CoV-2 variants. Background on the study: The authors gave Ad26.COV2.S intramuscularly, either once or twice 56 days apart. Study results and caveats: Substantial breadth in spike-specific CD8+ and CD4+ T cell responses was reportedly seen after vaccination.

The input for sequencing was peripheral blood, taken in a trial of Ad26.COV2.S vaccine versus placebo. The chain uses TRBV9 and TRBJ1-2; D is undetermined. This receptor was taken from a person between 18 and 65 years old who received the Ad26.COV2.S COVID-19 vaccine or a placebo. CDR3 bases: TGTGCCAGCAGCGCCGGGGATGGGTATGGCTACACCTTC. Protein: CASSAGDGYGYTF.